The subject of this entry is one T cell receptor (beta chain). As yet, its antigen is unknown. The source of the sample is a study of cytotoxic CD8 clonotypes in ibrutinib-treated CLL. Study details: Collecting the response samples happened after a median 12 months of treatment, with a range of 6 to 36. Across samples, productive templates numbered a few hundred thousand and productive rearrangements reached 94,082 on average.

TCRdb's copy holds only in-frame clones and misses some; the assay was immunoSEQ multiplex PCR. The sample contains hundreds of thousands of clones, just under 80% of which appear only once. General study points: Rising at ibrutinib response, clonality subsequently fell back toward baseline at progression. Private clonotypes, not public ones, expanded at ibrutinib response.

The CDR3 contains 12 residues. CDR1 is SGHTA, CDR2 FQGNSA, per germline. Between the trimmed V and J ends, which lost 4 bases and 7 bases, there was a span of 10 bases. Sequencing used PBMCs, obtained before ibrutinib treatment. This clonotype originated in a human donor with chronic lymphocytic leukemia. V and J are TRBV7-2 and TRBJ2-5; D is ambiguous. This CDR3 is CASSSPPGTQYF. As DNA, the CDR3 is TGTGCCAGCAGCTCCCCGCCAGGGACCCAGTACTTC.